Reported below is one T cell receptor beta chain. The data were obtained in a study of technical replicates of blood from a handful of donors. Produced via immunoSEQ multiplex PCR; TCRdb's table is partial and in-frame only. The sample contains 70,000 to 85,000 clones, roughly 97% of which appear only once. The J segment lost 0 bases and the V segment lost 8 bases, leaving 11 bases of the junction unmatched. The CDR3 loop spans 16 amino acids. The germline gives CDR1 SEHNR, CDR2 FQNEAQ (reference sequence). Sample: T cells isolated from PBMCs. This receptor was obtained from a human donor in good health. This sequence joins TRBV7-9 and TRBJ1-1; 8 bases align to TRBD1. The CDR3 DNA follows: TGTGCCAGCTCTGAACAGGGGGAAGAGGTGAACACTGAAGCTTTCTTT. It is translated as CASSEQGEEVNTEAFF. The full variable domain, with the rest looked up from reference TRBV7-9 and TRBJ1-1, is DTGVSQNPRHKITKRGQNVTFRCDPISEHNRLYWYRQTLGQGPEFLTYFQNEAQLEKSRLLSDRFSAERPKGSFSTLEIQRTEQGDSAMYLCASSEQGEEVNTEAFFGQGTRLTVV.